One and the same sample provided the 26 T cell receptor beta chains below, sequenced in a study of cytomegalovirus exposure and HLA in healthy donors. With 60 Vbeta and 13 Jbeta primers, the PCR was carried out. Repertoires were generated with immunoSEQ multiplex PCR, while TCRdb's copy carries only in-frame clones and drops some. The table records around 180,000 clones, roughly 84% of them present only once. The sequenced sample consisted of PBMCs. These receptors originate from a boy aged 2-9 years in good health and CMV-seronegative.

The V call is TRBV6-1, the J call TRBJ1-6, with a tentative D call TRBD1 (5 bases). Germline V gene lookup returns CDR1 MNHNS and CDR2 SASEGT. With 2 bases removed from V and 10 bases from J, the gap between germline ends came to 18 bases. The CDR3 runs 16 residues. CDR3 protein: CASSEISFSGGSPLHF. CDR3 nucleotides: TGTGCCAGCAGTGAAATAAGTTTTTCGGGGGGGTCACCCCTCCACTTT.

This chain uses TRBV7-2 with TRBJ2-1; 8 bases are a match to TRBD2. Trimming took 1 base from V and 9 from J; bases not matched to a gene: 8. This CDR3 contains 15 residues. Germline CDR1 SGHTA, CDR2 FQGNSA. CDR3 nucleotide sequence: TGTGCCAGCAGCTTAGGGACGGGGGGGCCACTTGAGCAGTTCTTC. As protein: CASSLGTGGPLEQFF.

The chain combines TRBV6-1 with TRBJ1-5, with TRBD1 matching 7 bases. Trimming took 2 bases from V and 7 from J; bases not matched to a gene: 8. CDR3 length equals 15 residues. Germline V CDR1 and CDR2: MNHNS, SASEGT. The CDR3 DNA follows: TGTGCCAGCAGTGAACCAGACAGGGCCAGCCAGCCCCAGCATTTT. Translation: CASSEPDRASQPQHF.

This rearrangement joins TRBV23-1 to TRBJ2-7; possibly TRBD1 for D (5 bases). TRBV23-1 is placed among ORFs of uncertain function. CDR3 length: 16 amino acids. Trimming took 4 bases from V and 0 from J, leaving 16 bases between them. CDR3 in amino acids: CASSPPNRFVSYEQYF. CDR3 sequence (DNA): TGCGCCAGCAGTCCCCCTAACAGGTTCGTCTCCTACGAGCAGTACTTC.

This clone was counted a few times. J is TRBJ2-2 and V is TRBV5-1, with D possibly TRBD1 on 6 matching bases. From germline, CDR1 is SGHRS and CDR2 YFSETQ. The CDR3 is 15 amino acids. V was pared by 4 bases and J by 8 bases, with 18 bases between. The chain's CDR3 is CASSLVGQKAGELFF. The CDR3 region has the DNA TGCGCCAGCAGCCTAGTTGGACAGAAGGCGGGGGAGCTGTTTTTT.

The chain links TRBV4-1 to TRBJ2-5, with TRBD2 identical over 13 bases. With 4 bases clipped from V and 7 bases from J, the junction kept 3 bases outside the gene matches. The germline gives CDR1 MGHRA, CDR2 YSYEKL. This CDR3 contains 14 residues. CDR3 protein: CASSRRTSGGTQYF. The CDR3 DNA sequence: TGCGCCAGCAGCCGCCGGACTAGCGGGGGGACCCAGTACTTC.

CDR3: CSALSRDRVDGYTF. CDR3 bases: TGCAGCGCCCTGTCCCGGGACAGGGTGGATGGCTACACCTTC. This chain links TRBV29-1 with TRBJ1-2; TRBD1 agrees at 9 bases. Trimming took 7 bases from V and 6 from J; bases not matched to a gene: 12. The CDR3 is 14 residues long. Germline-derived CDR1 and CDR2 are SQVTM and ANQGSEA.

This chain links TRBV15 with TRBJ2-6; a possible D gene is TRBD2 (5 bases). Per germline, CDR1 LNHNV and CDR2 YYDKDF (reference sequence). V was pared by 5 bases and J by 0 bases, with 11 bases between. The CDR3 runs 16 residues. CDR3 sequence (DNA): TGTGCCACCAGCGTGGACTTTGTCTCTGGGGCCAACGTCCTGACTTTC. It translates to CATSVDFVSGANVLTF.

This chain uses TRBV27 with TRBJ2-2, with 10 nucleotides matching TRBD2. Germline-derived CDR1 and CDR2 are MNHEY and SMNVEV (reference sequence). The CDR3 is 17 residues long. The V and J ends lost 5 bases and 4 bases, in that order; junction bases with no gene match: 10. The CDR3 DNA reads as TGTGCCAGCAGTCCTCAAGCGCTAGCGGGAGCCACCGGGGAGCTGTTTTTT. It yields the protein CASSPQALAGATGELFF.

V usage is TRBV30 and J usage is TRBJ1-2; D might be TRBD1 (5 bases). Trimming removed 1 base from V and 5 bases from J, with 11 bases in between. The CDR3 is 13 amino acids. CDR1 and CDR2 from the germline V gene are GTSNPN and SVGIG (reference sequence). The CDR3 here is CAWSGPRGYGYTF. CDR3 bases: TGTGCCTGGAGTGGGCCCCGGGGGTATGGCTACACCTTC.

This rearrangement joins TRBV11-2 to TRBJ2-3; 8 nucleotides match TRBD2. The germline V gene encodes CDR1 SGHAT and CDR2 FQNNGV. Trimming cost V 0 bases and J 5 bases; bases outside gene matches: 7. The CDR3 sequence is 16 residues long. CDR3 sequence reads: CASSLDWSGGGDTQYF. For the CDR3, the DNA is TGTGCCAGCAGCTTAGACTGGAGCGGGGGTGGAGATACGCAGTATTTT.

The chain links TRBV9 to TRBJ1-2, with 7 positions matching TRBD1. Losses at the gene ends were 4 bases for V and 4 bases for J; bases not matched to a gene: 7. This CDR3 contains 14 residues. Germline CDR1 is SGDLS and CDR2 is YYNGEE. The CDR3 bases are TGTGCCAGCAGCCCCTTTGAGGGGGCCTATGGCTACACCTTC. Its translation: CASSPFEGAYGYTF.

This clone was counted between two and nine times. The chain couples TRBV9 to TRBJ1-2; 8 bases line up with TRBD1. The V segment lost 0 bases and the J segment 4 bases; nucleotides outside the gene matches: 8. CDR3 length: 16 residues. Germline values: CDR1 SGDLS, CDR2 YYNGEE. The CDR3 nucleotides read TGTGCCAGCAGCGTAGTTGGGGCAGGGGGCGTCTATGGCTACACCTTC. Amino acids: CASSVVGAGGVYGYTF.

The V and J genes are TRBV15 and TRBJ2-6, with a weak D call TRBD2 (6 bases). V dropped 1 base and J dropped 0 bases, with 7 bases sitting between them. The CDR3 has 16 amino acids. Germline CDR1 is LNHNV and CDR2 is YYDKDF (reference sequence). CDR3 region: CATSRVRGSGANVLTF. DNA for the CDR3: TGTGCCACCAGCAGAGTGCGGGGCTCTGGGGCCAACGTCCTGACTTTC.

J is TRBJ1-3 and V is TRBV4-2; the D gene is possibly TRBD1 (6 bases). Germline values: CDR1 LGHNA, CDR2 YNFKEQ. CDR3 length: 16 residues. V was shortened by 0 bases and J by 4 bases, with 13 bases between the two germline ends. The CDR3 coding sequence is TGTGCCAGCAGCCAAGATCAGGGGCTAGGGGGAAACACCATATATTTT. This sequence encodes CASSQDQGLGGNTIYF.

J is TRBJ2-5 and V is TRBV9; TRBD2 matches at 10 bases. With V trimmed by 3 bases and J by 1 base, 9 bases remained unmatched. Germline CDR1 is SGDLS and CDR2 is YYNGEE. This CDR3 spans 17 amino acids. CDR3 protein: CASSAGIAGGLQETQYF. In DNA form, the CDR3 reads TGTGCCAGCAGCGCAGGGATAGCGGGGGGCCTCCAAGAGACCCAGTACTTC.

The chain is built from TRBV5-6 and TRBJ2-1, with TRBD1 as a possible D gene (6 bases). Germline CDR1 and CDR2: SGHDT and YYEEEE. Trimming shortened V by 4 bases and J by 5 bases, and 13 bases separated the two germline ends. CDR3 size: 14 residues. CDR3 DNA sequence: TGTGCCAGCAGCCTGGTGGACAGAAACAATGAGCAGTTCTTC. Its protein product is CASSLVDRNNEQFF. Full variable domain (outside the CDR3, taken from reference TRBV5-6 and TRBJ2-1): DAGVTQSPTHLIKTRGQQVTLRCSPKSGHDTVSWYQQALGQGPQFIFQYYEEEERQRGNFPDRFSGHQFPNYSSELNVNALLLGDSALYLCASSLVDRNNEQFFGPGTRLTVL.

V usage is TRBV6-5 and J usage is TRBJ2-3; D unclear. The germline V and J ends were trimmed by 6 bases and 2 bases, with 3 bases remaining between them. This CDR3 has 11 amino acids. Germline V gene lookup returns CDR1 MNHEY and CDR2 SVGAGI. CDR3 loop: CASSNTDTQYF. CDR3 bases: TGTGCCAGCAGCAACACAGATACGCAGTATTTT.

The CDR3 region is CASSPIGQGNTEAFF. In nucleotides, the CDR3 is TGTGCCAGCTCACCAATAGGACAGGGGAACACTGAAGCTTTCTTT. J is TRBJ1-1 and V is TRBV18, with 8 bases aligning to TRBD1. With V trimmed by 2 bases and J by 1 base, 3 bases remained unmatched. This CDR3 is built from 15 residues. Germline values: CDR1 KGHSH, CDR2 LQKENI.

This chain joins TRBV6-6 and TRBJ2-3; D call uncertain. The CDR3 covers 11 residues. V was cut by 5 bases and J by 3 bases, with 3 bases left in between. Germline V gene lookup returns CDR1 MNHNY and CDR2 SVGAGI (reference sequence). This CDR3 is CASSTTDTQYF. CDR3 in DNA: TGTGCCAGCAGTACTACAGATACGCAGTATTTT.

The V gene is TRBV7-8, the J gene TRBJ2-7; a weak D match, TRBD2 (6 bases). The CDR3 is 15 residues long. V gave up 1 base and J gave up 4 bases, with 14 bases separating them. Per germline, CDR1 SGHVS and CDR2 FQNEAQ. In DNA form, the CDR3 reads TGTGCCAGCAGCTTAGTTCGCGGGGACCTATACGAGCAGTACTTC. Translated: CASSLVRGDLYEQYF.

This clone was observed a few times. This chain connects TRBV2 to TRBJ2-5; D is unresolved. The CDR3 extends over 14 amino acids. The germline V gene has CDR1 SNHLY and CDR2 FYNNEI. V lost 5 bases, J lost 0 bases, and 10 bases lay in between. The CDR3 nucleotides are TGTGCCAGCAGTACCGCCACTTACCAAGAGACCCAGTACTTC. This translates into CASSTATYQETQYF.

The chain combines TRBV15 with TRBJ2-7; the D is unclear. The V gene lost 5 bases and the J gene lost 1 base, with 15 bases spanning the gap. Germline V gives CDR1 LNHNV, CDR2 YYDKDF (reference sequence). The CDR3 is 15 residues long. The CDR3 loop reads CATSGKTAPSYEQYF. DNA for the CDR3: TGTGCCACCAGCGGAAAGACTGCCCCTTCCTACGAGCAGTACTTC.

This rearrangement joins TRBV29-1 to TRBJ2-3; TRBD1 might be the D (5 bases). The V gene's germline CDR1 is SQVTM and CDR2 ANQGSEA. Trimming cost V 4 bases and J 2 bases, with 16 bases left between them. CDR3 length: 15 residues. The CDR3 nucleotides read TGCAGCGTTGCGGATCTAGGGGCTTCCACAGATACGCAGTATTTT. This encodes CSVADLGASTDTQYF.

The rearrangement joins TRBV6-6 to TRBJ2-5; 7 bases are shared with TRBD2. The germline V gene has CDR1 MNHNY and CDR2 SVGAGI (reference sequence). Trimming cost V 5 bases and J 0 bases; bases outside gene matches: 3. There are 14 residues in the CDR3. CDR3 in DNA: TGTGCCAGCAGTACCGGGGGGAACCAAGAGACCCAGTACTTC. It is translated as CASSTGGNQETQYF.

The chain carries TRBV5-1 and TRBJ2-3, with 11 bases that match TRBD2. CDR1 SGHRS and CDR2 YFSETQ come from the germline V gene. CDR3 length: 15 residues. The V gene end was trimmed by 7 bases and the J gene end by 1 base; junction bases not matched to a gene: 5. The CDR3 region has the DNA TGCGCCAGCTCAACTAGCGGGAGCGGCACAGATACGCAGTATTTT. This gives the protein CASSTSGSGTDTQYF. Filled out from reference TRBV5-1 and TRBJ2-3, the complete variable domain reads KAGVTQTPRYLIKTRGQQVTLSCSPISGHRSVSWYQQTPGQGLQFLFEYFSETQRNKGNFPGRFSGRQFSNSRSEMNVSTLELGDSALYLCASSTSGSGTDTQYFGPGTRLTVL.